Listed below are T cell receptor beta chains from one sample, sequenced in a study of cytomegalovirus exposure and HLA in healthy donors. Clones were read by immunoSEQ multiplex PCR, and TCRdb kept only the in-frame ones, dropping some. The data contain 40,000 to 50,000 clones, under 75% of them singletons. Source material: PBMCs. Source of these receptors: a man aged 30 to 45 in good health and CMV-seronegative. CDR3s include the opening cysteine and the closing phenylalanine or tryptophan. D genes are given only for firm matches. Clone size is shown for a subset of rows, as once, few, many or a class of expanded clone.

clone_size j_call d_call v_call cdr3_nt cdr3_aa
- TRBJ2-1 TRBD2 TRBV11-2 TGTGCCAGCACCCCCAGATTGGGACTAGCGGGAGAAAGTGAGCAGTTCTTC CASTPRLGLAGESEQFF
- TRBJ1-5 TRBD1 TRBV7-2 TGTGCCAGCAGCGTTCGGGATGGACAGGGAAGTCAGCCCCAGCATTTT CASSVRDGQGSQPQHF
- TRBJ2-7 TRBD1 TRBV5-1 TGCGCCAGCAGCTTGGGGAGACAGGGCTACGAGCAGTACTTC CASSLGRQGYEQYF
- TRBJ2-1 - TRBV30 TGTGCCTGCTTTGCGCGGGGCCGCTCCTACAATGAGCAGTTCTTC CACFARGRSYNEQFF
few TRBJ1-2 TRBD1 TRBV6-4 TGTGCCAGCAGTGACTCTACCCCGGACAGGACCTATGGCTACACCTTC CASSDSTPDRTYGYTF
medium-sized TRBJ2-7 TRBD1 TRBV5-6 TGTGCCAGCAGCTGCGAAACTAGGGACAGAAGGCAGTACTTC CASSCETRDRRQYF
- TRBJ2-1 TRBD2 TRBV6-6 TGTGCCAGCAGTCGGACCGGGACTAGCGGGAACAATGAGCAGTTCTTC CASSRTGTSGNNEQFF
- TRBJ2-1 - TRBV11-2 TGTGCCAGCAGCTTACTCAGCGGAAGCTCCTACAATGAGCAGTTCTTC CASSLLSGSSYNEQFF
- TRBJ1-1 TRBD1 TRBV7-9 TGTGCCAGCAGTCAACAGGGGTTGAAGAACACTGAAGCTTTCTTT CASSQQGLKNTEAFF
- TRBJ2-7 - TRBV5-1 TGCGCCAGCGCACCAGGCTACGAGCAGTACTTC CASAPGYEQYF
- TRBJ1-1 TRBD1 TRBV5-1 TGCGCCAGCAGCTTGGGTCAGGGACAGCGCGAAGCTTTCTTT CASSLGQGQREAFF
- TRBJ1-5 TRBD1 TRBV12-5 TGTGCTAGTGGTTTGTATTGGGGACAGAGACATCAGCCCCAGCATTTT CASGLYWGQRHQPQHF
- TRBJ1-1 TRBD1 TRBV10-3 TGTGCCATCAGTGACCCCGGGACAGCGAACACTGAAGCTTTCTTT CAISDPGTANTEAFF
few TRBJ2-1 - TRBV7-7 TGTGCCAGCAGCCCACAGGGAGGGGTCTACAATGAGCAGTTCTTC CASSPQGGVYNEQFF
few TRBJ1-5 TRBD1 TRBV6-1 TGTGCCAGCAGTGACAGGGGGCAAGGGCAGCCCCAGCATTTT CASSDRGQGQPQHF
- TRBJ2-7 TRBD1 TRBV6-1 TGTGCCAGCAGTGAAGCTGGGACAGGGGGCGACGAGCAGTACTTC CASSEAGTGGDEQYF
- TRBJ2-2 TRBD1 TRBV6-6 TGTGCCAGCAGCCAACAGGGGAAAGGGAACACCGGGGAGCTGTTTTTT CASSQQGKGNTGELFF
- TRBJ1-2 - TRBV6-5 TGTGCCAGCAACTCAGGTCGGGGCTACACCTTC CASNSGRGYTF
- TRBJ1-2 TRBD1 TRBV18 TGTGCCAGCTCACCACCGATTGGGGACAGAACCTTC CASSPPIGDRTF
few TRBJ1-6 TRBD1 TRBV6-5 TGTGCCAGCAGTTCCTCCCAGGACAGGGTTAATTCACCCCTCCACTTT CASSSSQDRVNSPLHF
- TRBJ1-3 TRBD1 TRBV30 TGTGCCTGGAGTGTATGGACAGGGGCTGGAAACACCATATATTTT CAWSVWTGAGNTIYF
- TRBJ2-5 - TRBV19 TGTGCCAGTAGTACCATTGGGGCTTTGGGGCAAGAGACCCAGTACTTC CASSTIGALGQETQYF
- TRBJ1-5 - TRBV7-5 TGTGTCAGAAGACCGACAGAATATAGCAATCAGCCCCAGCATTTT CVRRPTEYSNQPQHF
- TRBJ1-6 - TRBV7-2 TGTGCCAGCAGCTATATAGGGGCGAGGAATTCACCCCTCCACTTT CASSYIGARNSPLHF
- TRBJ2-7 TRBD2 TRBV19 TGTGCCAGTAGTAAACTAGCGGGAGGTTCCCCCTCCTACGAGCAGTACTTC CASSKLAGGSPSYEQYF
once TRBJ1-1 - TRBV6-6 TGTGCCAGCAGTACCCCCGGGTTGGACACTGAAGCTTTCTTT CASSTPGLDTEAFF
- TRBJ2-7 - TRBV7-2 TGTGCCAGCAGCTTTCCCACAGGGCTGATGGGGTACGAGCAGTACTTC CASSFPTGLMGYEQYF
once TRBJ2-3 - TRBV7-9 TGTGCCAGCAGCTTCAGAAGCGGAAGCACAGATACGCAGTATTTT CASSFRSGSTDTQYF
- TRBJ2-7 - TRBV6-5 TGTGCCACCACATACTCGGAGGGCCGCGAGCAGTACTTC CATTYSEGREQYF
medium-sized TRBJ2-3 TRBD2 TRBV6-4 TGTGCCAGCAGTGTAGCGGGAGGCACAGATACGCAGTATTTT CASSVAGGTDTQYF
- TRBJ2-3 TRBD2 TRBV6-6 TGTGCCAGCAGTCGCATGAGACGGGAGGGCTCAGATACGCAGTATTTT CASSRMRREGSDTQYF
once TRBJ1-5 TRBD1 TRBV27 TGTGCCAGCAGTTCCTACAGGGGGTTTCAGCCCCAGCATTTT CASSSYRGFQPQHF
- TRBJ1-2 TRBD1 TRBV19 TGTGCCAGTAGTAGAGGACAGGGGGCATCTTCTGGCTACACCTTC CASSRGQGASSGYTF
few TRBJ2-5 - TRBV7-6 TGTGCCAGCAGCTTCCGCGCCCAAGAGACCCAGTACTTC CASSFRAQETQYF
- TRBJ2-7 - TRBV7-7 TGTGCCAGCAGCCGAGATCGGGGCTACGAGCAGTACTTC CASSRDRGYEQYF
- TRBJ2-3 - TRBV19 TGTGCCAGTACCCCCGGAGGGACAGATACGCAGTATTTT CASTPGGTDTQYF
- TRBJ1-1 - TRBV7-9 TGTGCCAGCAGCTTCTTTCAGGGTTTAACCCAGAGGAACACTGAAGCTTTCTTT CASSFFQGLTQRNTEAFF
few TRBJ2-3 TRBD2 TRBV5-6 TGTGCCAGCAGCGTTACTAGCGGGCTAAGAGATACGCAGTATTTT CASSVTSGLRDTQYF
- TRBJ2-1 TRBD2 TRBV6-1 TGTGCCAGCAGTGTGGGCGGGAGGATGTACAATGAGCAGTTCTTC CASSVGGRMYNEQFF
few TRBJ2-2 TRBD2 TRBV2 TGTGCCAGACTCTCACTAGCGGGGAACACCGGGGAGCTGTTTTTT CARLSLAGNTGELFF
- TRBJ2-5 TRBD1 TRBV14 TGTGCCAGCAGCCCTTTTCAGGGGGCCGTGACCCAGTACTTC CASSPFQGAVTQYF
few TRBJ2-1 TRBD1 TRBV30 TGTGCCTGGACACGGGACAGTTACAATGAGCAGTTCTTC CAWTRDSYNEQFF
- TRBJ2-5 TRBD2 TRBV28 TGTGCCAGCAGTTTATGGCCCTGGACTAGGGGCCCTCAACAAGAGACCCAGTACTTC CASSLWPWTRGPQQETQYF
few TRBJ2-3 - TRBV10-1 TGCGCCACTAGCGATCCAGATACGCAGTATTTT CATSDPDTQYF
- TRBJ2-3 TRBD1 TRBV11-3 TGTGCCAGCAGCTTGGGGGACAGGGGACAAGATACGCAGTATTTT CASSLGDRGQDTQYF
- TRBJ2-7 TRBD1 TRBV10-1 TGCGCCAGCAGTCCGGGACAGGGCATCTACGAGCAGTACTTC CASSPGQGIYEQYF
- TRBJ1-2 TRBD1 TRBV27 TGTGCCAGCAGACCCACAGGGGCTGCGGGCGGCTACACCTTC CASRPTGAAGGYTF
- TRBJ1-1 - TRBV15 TGTGCCACCAGCAGAGGAGGACTTAATGAACACACTGAAGCTTTCTTT CATSRGGLNEHTEAFF
- TRBJ1-1 - TRBV10-3 TGTGCCACCAAGTTTCGGGACACTGAAGCTTTCTTT CATKFRDTEAFF
- TRBJ2-2 TRBD1 TRBV5-5 TGTGCCAGCAGCTTGAGACAGGGTTATTCCGGGGAGCTGTTTTTT CASSLRQGYSGELFF
- TRBJ1-3 - TRBV27 TGTGCCAGCAGGGAGGGTTTCGCCTCTGGAAACACCATATATTTT CASREGFASGNTIYF
- TRBJ1-2 TRBD1 TRBV27 TGTGCCAGCAGTCAGACAGGGACGTATGGCTACACCTTC CASSQTGTYGYTF
- TRBJ2-7 TRBD1 TRBV6-1 TGTGCCAGCAGTGACCAGACAGGGGGCAACGACGAGCAGTACTTC CASSDQTGGNDEQYF
- TRBJ2-7 - TRBV5-4 TGTGCCAGCAGCTTGGCGGGGGGCGTCTACGAGCAGTACTTC CASSLAGGVYEQYF